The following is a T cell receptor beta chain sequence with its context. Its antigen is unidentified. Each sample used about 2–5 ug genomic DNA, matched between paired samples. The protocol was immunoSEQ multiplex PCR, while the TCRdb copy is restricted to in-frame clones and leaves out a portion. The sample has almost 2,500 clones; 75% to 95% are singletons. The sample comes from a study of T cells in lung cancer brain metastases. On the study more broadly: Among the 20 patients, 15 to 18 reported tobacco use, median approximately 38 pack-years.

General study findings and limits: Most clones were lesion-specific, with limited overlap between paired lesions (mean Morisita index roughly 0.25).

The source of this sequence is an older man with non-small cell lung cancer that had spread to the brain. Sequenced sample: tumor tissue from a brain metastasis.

The chain's CDR3 is CASSFEGRHPYEQYF. CDR3 DNA sequence: TGTGCCAGTTCCTTTGAGGGACGTCACCCCTACGAGCAGTACTTC. This rearrangement joins TRBV19 to TRBJ2-7; TRBD1 or TRBD2 may be the D gene (5 bases each). The CDR3 covers 15 residues. The germline gives CDR1 LNHDA, CDR2 SQIVND (reference sequence). Trimming left V 8 bases short and J 2 bases short, with 19 bases between.